This TCR beta chain was sequenced for a study of blood T cell repertoires in COVID-19 (dated by TCRdb to between 2020 and 2021). In the study overall: Collaborator samples came from the United States, Italy and Spain and covered acute and convalescent phases of COVID-19. The prospective study material was composed of cDNA or gDNA derived from T cells, B-cell-depleted T cells, or PBMCs. The dataset comprised deeply sampled blood TCRbeta repertoires from subjects exposed to, actively infected with, or recovered from COVID-19. The repertoires were released in a freely available public database intended as a resource for research on the immune response to SARS-CoV-2. The samples were drawn from two sources: the first 160 participants of the ongoing ImmuneRACE study, and 1,000 to 1,500 subjects contributed by 6 global collaborators. Sample metadata almost always included a de-identified subject ID, COVID-19 status, age in years and sex. Where available, HLA class I and class II types were taken from metadata supplied by the sample provider and were not determined by assay-based typing. Study-wide conclusions, independent of this receptor: How much clinical and demographic metadata was included differed by source and by participant, and the metadata was provided uncurated.

TCRbeta CDR3 regions were amplified from genomic DNA using the immunoSEQ Assay, a bias-controlled multiplex PCR. Per the original workflow: The number of nucleated cells in each sample was estimated by amplification of reference gene primers within the assay. To quantify the absolute abundance of each unique TCRbeta CDR3 rearrangement, sequence reads were collapsed and filtered. For each sample, productive Simpson clonality was calculated by taking the square root of Simpson's diversity index across productive rearrangements. As stored in TCRdb, this immuneACCESS dataset retains in-frame rearrangements with V and J assigned. A fraction of the clones does not appear; measured against another copy, unresolved V genes explain less than half of the discrepancy, and the remainder lacks a known reason. The V and J calls and the clone size are those of that table, but D and trimming were determined from the DNA. This sample lists 140,000 to 150,000 clones; around 80% were detected once. The top ten clonotypes cover about 16% of the sample.

For this clone: This clone's antigen is unknown. Nothing much larger sits one base from this clone, and base qualities are not available.

The collaborating institutions used their own protocols to collect whole blood in K2EDTA tubes. Collaborator samples were shipped for TCRbeta analysis as frozen whole blood, isolated PBMCs, or DNA extracted from either sample type. V is pruned by 4 bases and J by 1 base, leaving 7 bases of the junction without a gene match. The CDR1 and CDR2 encoded by the germline V gene are SGDLS and YYNGEE. The CDR3 numbers 16 residues from cysteine through phenylalanine. Only the CDR3 region is kept as DNA, spanning 48 bases read in frame from base 1. Sequencing was done on a sample of peripheral blood. The clonotype originates from a human donor with acute or convalescent COVID-19. The donor label of this sample is uncertain. The chain is made from TRBV9 and TRBJ2-3; TRBD1 matches 9 bases in the middle. The nucleotides are TGTGCCAGCAGCACCTGGGGGGACAGGGGCACAGATACGCAGTATTTT. It is translated as CASSTWGDRGTDTQYF. With all but the CDR3 taken from the reference TRBV9 and TRBJ2-3 genes, the full variable domain is: DSGVTQTPKHLITATGQRVTLRCSPRSGDLSVYWYQQSLDQGLQFLIQYYNGEERAKGNILERFSAQQFPDLHSELNLSSLELGDSALYFCASSTWGDRGTDTQYFGPGTRLTVL.